This record covers a single T cell receptor (beta chain). This entry belongs to a study of cytomegalovirus exposure and HLA in healthy donors. The V gene lost 5 bases and the J gene lost 3 bases, with 11 bases spanning the gap. CDR1 is SGHAT, CDR2 FQDESV, per germline (reference sequence). The CDR3 is 13 residues long. Sequencing was performed with immunoSEQ multiplex PCR; in TCRdb, only in-frame clones are kept and a portion is missing. This sample yields around 300,000 clones, of which about 86% are seen a single time; 1% belongs to the top ten. The TCR comes from a woman between 18 and 29 years old in good health and CMV-seronegative. The sample taken for sequencing was PBMCs. V is TRBV11-1 and J is TRBJ2-7; maybe TRBD1 (6 bases). CDR3 nucleotide sequence: TGTGCCAGCAGCCCCGGACAGTACTACGAGCAGTACTTC. The encoded protein is CASSPGQYYEQYF. Based on the CDR3 plus reference TRBV11-1 and TRBJ2-7, the full variable domain is EAEVAQSPRYKITEKSQAVAFWCDPISGHATLYWYRQILGQGPELLVQFQDESVVDDSQLPKDRFSAERLKGVDSTLKIQPAELGDSAMYLCASSPGQYYEQYFGPGTRLTVT.